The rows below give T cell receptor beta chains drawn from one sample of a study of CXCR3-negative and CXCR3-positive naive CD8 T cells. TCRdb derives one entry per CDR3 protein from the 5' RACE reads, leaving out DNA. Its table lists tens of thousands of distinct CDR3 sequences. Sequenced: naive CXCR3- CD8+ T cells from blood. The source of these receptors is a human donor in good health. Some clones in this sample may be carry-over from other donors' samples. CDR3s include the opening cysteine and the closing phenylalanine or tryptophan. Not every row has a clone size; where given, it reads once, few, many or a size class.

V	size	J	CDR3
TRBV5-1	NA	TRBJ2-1	CASSALLAEPYNEQFF
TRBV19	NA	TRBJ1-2	CASGPGANYGYTF
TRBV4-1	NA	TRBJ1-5	CASSHQPGQGAPRPQHF
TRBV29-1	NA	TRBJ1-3	CSVKTALGNTIYF
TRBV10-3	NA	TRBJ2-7	CAIGPLDSYEQYF
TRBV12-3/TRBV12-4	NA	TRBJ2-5	CASSAAHRLQETQYF
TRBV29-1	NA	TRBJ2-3	CSVATSGRATDTQYF
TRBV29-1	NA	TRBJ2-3	CSVDDSSLSTDTQYF
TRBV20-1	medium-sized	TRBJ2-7	CSVQDRQTYEQYF
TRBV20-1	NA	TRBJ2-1	CSATPQGRVYNEQFF
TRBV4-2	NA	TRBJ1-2	CASSQVEGARFYGYTF
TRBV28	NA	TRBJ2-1	CASRDAGGGAIYNEQFF
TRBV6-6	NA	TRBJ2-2	CASSYSTTGELFF
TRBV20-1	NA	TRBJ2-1	CSASEGPYNEQFF
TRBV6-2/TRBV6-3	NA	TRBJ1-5	CASSYSLPHRGYNQPQHF
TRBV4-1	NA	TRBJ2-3	CASSLAGVEDTQYF
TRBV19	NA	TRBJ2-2	CASWDRRGSTGELFF
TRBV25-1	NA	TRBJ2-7	CASSEYFVSRDSAYEQYF
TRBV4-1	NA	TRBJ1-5	CASSQSREPANFQHF
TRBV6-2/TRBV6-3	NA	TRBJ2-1	CASTGRLAGDNEQFF
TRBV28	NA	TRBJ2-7	CASRRNLGAKNEQYF
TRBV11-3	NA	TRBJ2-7	CASSPEEGPGDYEQYF
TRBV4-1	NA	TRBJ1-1	CASSLNRDDTEAFF
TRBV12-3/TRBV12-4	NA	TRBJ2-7	CASSPSSIEQYF
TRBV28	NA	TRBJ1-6	CASSLANSPLHF